The T cell receptor beta chain described here comes from a study of spatial heterogeneity in lung cancer. Specified time point: sample taken at primary tumor resection. Every cDNA TCR molecule received its own unique molecular identifier. TCRdb redid the calling of the 5' RACE reads with MiXCR, one entry per CDR3 protein. The repertoire consists of over 10,000 distinct CDR3 sequences, with about 5.4% occurring once and the leading ten covering 8.5% to 14%. By proportion, this clonotype is medium-sized. What it binds is not known. V shed 2 bases and J shed 0 bases, with 7 bases lying between them. The germline V gene has CDR1 GTSNPN and CDR2 SVGIG (reference sequence). The CDR3 loop spans 14 amino acids. Findings of the study overall: Nonsynonymous mutations, ubiquitous and regional, were tracked respectively by counts of ubiquitous and regional expanded TCRs. Mutation tallies in tumors tracked expanded intratumoral alpha and beta TCR counts. Coverage of tumor T cells, an estimated figure, was roughly 7% for alpha and around 12% for beta chains.

The chain employs TRBV30 and TRBJ1-4; no clear D gene. The clonotype was recovered from a female donor with early-stage non-small cell lung cancer. The sequenced sample was lung tumor tissue, obtained at surgery. DNA of the CDR3: TGTGCCTGGAGTCTTATTGCAACTAATGAAAAACTGTTTTTT. Its translation is CAWSLIATNEKLFF.